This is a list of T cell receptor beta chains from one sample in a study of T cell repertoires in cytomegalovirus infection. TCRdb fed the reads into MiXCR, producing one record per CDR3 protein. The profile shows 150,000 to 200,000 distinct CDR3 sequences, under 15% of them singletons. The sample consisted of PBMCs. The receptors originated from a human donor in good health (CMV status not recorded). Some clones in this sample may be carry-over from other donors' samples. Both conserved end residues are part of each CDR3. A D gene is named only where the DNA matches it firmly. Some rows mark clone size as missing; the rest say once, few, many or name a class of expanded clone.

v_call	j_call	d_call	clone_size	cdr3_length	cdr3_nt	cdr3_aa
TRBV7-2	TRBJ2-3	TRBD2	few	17	TGTGCCAGCAGCTTAGGGTTAGCGGGGGGGGGGACAGATACGCAGTATTTT	CASSLGLAGGGTDTQYF
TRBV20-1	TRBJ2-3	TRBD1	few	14	TGCAGTGCCGGGGACAGGGGGAGCACAGATACGCAGTATTTT	CSAGDRGSTDTQYF
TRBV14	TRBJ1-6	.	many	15	TGTGCCAGCAGCCTCTGGGGGGGGCTGGGTTCACCCCTCCACTTT	CASSLWGGLGSPLHF
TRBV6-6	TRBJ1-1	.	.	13	TGTGCCAGCAGTGAAGGTTTATTAACTGAAGCTTTCTTT	CASSEGLLTEAFF
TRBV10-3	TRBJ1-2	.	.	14	TGTGCCATCTGGAAGGGACCGAGCGCCTATGGCTACACCTTC	CAIWKGPSAYGYTF
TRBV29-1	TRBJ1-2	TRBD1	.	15	TGCAGCGTTGAAGCAAGGACAGGGTCTAACTATGGCTACACCTTC	CSVEARTGSNYGYTF
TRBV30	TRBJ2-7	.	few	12	TGTGCCTGGACCGGGCCAACCCACGAGCAGTACTTC	CAWTGPTHEQYF
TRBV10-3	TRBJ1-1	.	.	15	TGTGCCATCAGACGGTCGGTTTTTGGCGACACTGAAGCTTTCTTT	CAIRRSVFGDTEAFF
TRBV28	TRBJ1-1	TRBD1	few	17	TGTGCCAGCACCATGGGACAGTTCCCGGGTCTGAACACTGAAGCTTTCTTT	CASTMGQFPGLNTEAFF
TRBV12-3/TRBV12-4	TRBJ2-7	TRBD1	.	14	TGTGCCAGCAGCCCCGGGACAGGGGCTCTCGAGCAGTACTTC	CASSPGTGALEQYF
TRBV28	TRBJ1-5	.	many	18	TGTGCCAGCAGGCCGGGCCTATCCCTAAGGGATAGCAATCAGCCCCAGCATTTT	CASRPGLSLRDSNQPQHF
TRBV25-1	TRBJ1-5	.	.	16	TGTGCCAGCAGTGCCCCAGGGGACGGACCAGGCTTGTCCCAGCATTTT	CASSAPGDGPGLSQHF
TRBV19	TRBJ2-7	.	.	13	TGTGCCAGTAGTATGGTTTTAGCCTACGAGCAGTACTTC	CASSMVLAYEQYF
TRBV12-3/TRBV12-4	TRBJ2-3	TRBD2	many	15	TGTGCCAGCACCCCTGGGGGAGGGGGCACAGATACGCAGTATTTT	CASTPGGGGTDTQYF
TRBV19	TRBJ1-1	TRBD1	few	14	TGTGCCAGTGGTAACAGGGGCTGGAACACTGAAGCTTTCTTT	CASGNRGWNTEAFF
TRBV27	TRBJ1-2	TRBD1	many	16	TGTGCCAGCAGTTTATCGACGTCGACAGGGGTCTATGGCTACACCTTC	CASSLSTSTGVYGYTF
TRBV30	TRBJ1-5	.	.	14	TGTGCCTGGAGTGTACTAGGGAACAATCAGCCCCAGCATTTT	CAWSVLGNNQPQHF
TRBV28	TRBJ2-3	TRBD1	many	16	TGTGCCAGCAGTCGTTGGACAGGGGTAAGCACAGATACGCAGTATTTT	CASSRWTGVSTDTQYF
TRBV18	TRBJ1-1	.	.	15	TGTGCCAGTCAAGGCCGGGGGACATCGAACACTGAAGCTTTCTTT	CASQGRGTSNTEAFF
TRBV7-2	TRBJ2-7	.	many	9	TGTGCCACCTTATACGAGCAGTACTTC	CATLYEQYF
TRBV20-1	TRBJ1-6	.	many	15	TGCAGTGCTACACTTATAACGGGAAATAATTCACCCCTCCACTTT	CSATLITGNNSPLHF
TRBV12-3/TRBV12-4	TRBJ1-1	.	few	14	TGTGCCAGCAGTTTGGACAGCCAGTACACTGAAGCTTTCTTT	CASSLDSQYTEAFF
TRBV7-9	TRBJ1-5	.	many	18	TGTGCCAGCAGCTTAGCGGCGGGCGGATCGCCTAGCAATCAGCCCCAGCATTTT	CASSLAAGGSPSNQPQHF
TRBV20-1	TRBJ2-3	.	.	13	TGCAGTGCCCTATTTAACGACGGAGATACGCAGTATTTT	CSALFNDGDTQYF
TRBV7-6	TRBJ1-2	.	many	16	TGTGCCAGCAGCTTAGGTCAGCATGAAATTAACTATGGCTACACCTTC	CASSLGQHEINYGYTF
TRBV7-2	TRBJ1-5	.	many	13	TGTGCCAGCAGCTTATGGGTCGATCAGCCCCAGCATTTT	CASSLWVDQPQHF
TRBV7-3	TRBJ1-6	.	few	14	TGTGCCAGCAGTGCGGAGGGGGTCAATTCACCCCTCCACTTT	CASSAEGVNSPLHF
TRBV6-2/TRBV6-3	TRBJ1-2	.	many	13	TGTGCCAGCGCGGAACTTTTTAACTATGGCTACACCTTC	CASAELFNYGYTF
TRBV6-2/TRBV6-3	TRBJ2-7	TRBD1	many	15	TGTGCCAGCAGTTACTCGAGACAGGGGGCCTACGAGCAGTACTTC	CASSYSRQGAYEQYF
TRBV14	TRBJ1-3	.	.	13	TGTGCCAGCAGCGAGGGACCTGGAAACACCATATATTTT	CASSEGPGNTIYF
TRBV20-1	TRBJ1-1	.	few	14	TGCAGTGCTAGTAAAATGGAGGGGAACACTGAAGCTTTCTTT	CSASKMEGNTEAFF
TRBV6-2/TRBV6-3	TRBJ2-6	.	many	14	TGTGCCAGCAGCTCAACCCCCGGGGCCAACGTCCTGACTTTC	CASSSTPGANVLTF
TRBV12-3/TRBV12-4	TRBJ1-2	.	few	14	TGTGCCAGCAGTCCCAGGGCTGATAACTATGGCTACACCTTC	CASSPRADNYGYTF
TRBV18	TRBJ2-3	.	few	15	TGTGCCAGCTCACCAGGGCAGGTCGGCACAGATACGCAGTATTTT	CASSPGQVGTDTQYF
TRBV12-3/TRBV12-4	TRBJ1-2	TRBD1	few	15	TGTGCCAGCAGTTTACGAGGGGACAGGGTAGGAGGCTACACCTTC	CASSLRGDRVGGYTF
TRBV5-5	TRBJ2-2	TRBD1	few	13	TGTGCCAGCAACTTACAGGGGTCCGGGGAGCTGTTTTTT	CASNLQGSGELFF
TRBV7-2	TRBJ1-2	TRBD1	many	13	TGTGCCAGCAGCATGACAGGGTTCTATGGCTACACCTTC	CASSMTGFYGYTF
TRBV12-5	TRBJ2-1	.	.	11	TGTGCTAGTGGCCCGGTAAATGAGCAGTTCTTC	CASGPVNEQFF
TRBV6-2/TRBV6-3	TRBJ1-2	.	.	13	TGTGCCAGCAGCCGGTTGGGGAACTATGGCTACACCTTC	CASSRLGNYGYTF
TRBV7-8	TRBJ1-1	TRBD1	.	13	TGTGCCAGCAGCTTAGTCAGGGGGCTAGAAGCTTTCTTT	CASSLVRGLEAFF
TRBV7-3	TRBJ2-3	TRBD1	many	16	TGTGCCAGCAGCTTAATCGGGACAGGGGAGACAGATACGCAGTATTTT	CASSLIGTGETDTQYF
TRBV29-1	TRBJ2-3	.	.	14	TGCAGCATTATTAACCAGCTCGTCACAGATACGCAGTATTTT	CSIINQLVTDTQYF
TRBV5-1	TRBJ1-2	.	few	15	TGCGCCAGCAGTTCCGGGACTGGGACTAACTATGGCTACACCTTC	CASSSGTGTNYGYTF
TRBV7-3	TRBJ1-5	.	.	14	TGTGCCAGCAGCTTTTCAGGACAGTATCAGCCCCAGCATTTT	CASSFSGQYQPQHF
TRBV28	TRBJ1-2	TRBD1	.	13	TGTGCCAGCAGTTGGACAGGGAAATATGGCTACACCTTC	CASSWTGKYGYTF
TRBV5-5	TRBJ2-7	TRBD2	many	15	TGTGCCAGCAGCACCTCTAGCGGGAGGTCCTACGAGCAGTACTTC	CASSTSSGRSYEQYF
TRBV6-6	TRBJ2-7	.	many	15	TGTGCCAGCAGTTATTCGGACTTTCCTACCTACGAGCAGTACTTC	CASSYSDFPTYEQYF
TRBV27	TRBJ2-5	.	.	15	TGTGCCAGCAGTTTTATGCCCTGGGGGTCGGAGACCCAGTACTTC	CASSFMPWGSETQYF
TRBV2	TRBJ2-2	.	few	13	TGTGCCAGCAGTGAATGGGACACCGGGGAGCTGTTTTTT	CASSEWDTGELFF
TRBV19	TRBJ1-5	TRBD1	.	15	TGTGCCAGTAGCGGACCGGGACAGGGCTACCAGCCCCAGCATTTT	CASSGPGQGYQPQHF
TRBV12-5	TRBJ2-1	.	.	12	TGTGCTAGTGGTTTGGGGGACAATGAGCAGTTCTTC	CASGLGDNEQFF
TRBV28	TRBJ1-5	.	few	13	TGTGCCAGCAGCCCCCCAGGGGATCAGCCCCAGCATTTT	CASSPPGDQPQHF
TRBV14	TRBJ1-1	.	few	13	TGTGCCAGCAGCCACCAGGAGAACACTGAAGCTTTCTTT	CASSHQENTEAFF